Listed below are T cell receptor beta chains from one sample, sequenced in a study of T cell changes during pregnancy in multiple sclerosis. This table comes from immunoSEQ multiplex PCR, and its TCRdb copy is limited to in-frame clones, with some not included. The table includes some 80,000 clones, more than 90% detected once. The sample in question was peripheral blood, obtained in the second trimester of pregnancy. The receptors shown here come from a female donor with multiple sclerosis, enrolled in a pregnancy study. CDR3s include the opening cysteine and the closing phenylalanine or tryptophan. The order of the fields is D gene, V gene, clone size, J gene, CDR3 DNA, CDR3 protein. D genes are given only for firm matches. The size of a clone is reported for some rows only, either as once, few or many, or as a class for expanded clones.

d_gene: TRBD1
v_gene: TRBV11-1
abundance: -
j_gene: TRBJ2-3
CDR3nt: TGTGCCAGCAGCTACGGACAGGGAATAGATACGCAGTATTTT
CDR3aa: CASSYGQGIDTQYF

d_gene: TRBD2
v_gene: TRBV4-2
abundance: -
j_gene: TRBJ2-1
CDR3nt: TGTGCCAGCAGCCCCGGGACTAGCGGGTCCAATGAGCAGTTCTTC
CDR3aa: CASSPGTSGSNEQFF

d_gene: TRBD1
v_gene: TRBV27
abundance: once
j_gene: TRBJ2-7
CDR3nt: TGTGCCAGCCGGGGACAGTCCTACGAGCAGTACTTC
CDR3aa: CASRGQSYEQYF

d_gene: -
v_gene: TRBV7-8
abundance: -
j_gene: TRBJ2-3
CDR3nt: TGTGCCAGCAGCCGTAGGGGGACAGATACGCAGTATTTT
CDR3aa: CASSRRGTDTQYF

d_gene: -
v_gene: TRBV25-1
abundance: once
j_gene: TRBJ2-1
CDR3nt: TGTGCCAGCGAAGATGGGAGCTCCTACAATGAGCAGTTCTTC
CDR3aa: CASEDGSSYNEQFF

d_gene: TRBD1
v_gene: TRBV29-1
abundance: -
j_gene: TRBJ1-1
CDR3nt: TGCAGCGTTGGGGACAGGGGAATTACGAACACTGAAGCTTTCTTT
CDR3aa: CSVGDRGITNTEAFF

d_gene: -
v_gene: TRBV7-2
abundance: -
j_gene: TRBJ1-5
CDR3nt: TGTGCCAGCAGCTTAGAGTTAGGGGAGGATCAGCCCCAGCATTTT
CDR3aa: CASSLELGEDQPQHF

d_gene: -
v_gene: TRBV6-6
abundance: -
j_gene: TRBJ2-3
CDR3nt: TGTGCCAGCAGTTCTTTCGGGAGTCCAGATACGCAGTATTTT
CDR3aa: CASSSFGSPDTQYF

d_gene: TRBD2
v_gene: TRBV4-3
abundance: -
j_gene: TRBJ2-7
CDR3nt: TGCGCCAGCAGCCGGGAGCTAGCGGGAGTGGCCTACGAGCAGTACTTC
CDR3aa: CASSRELAGVAYEQYF

d_gene: -
v_gene: TRBV7-8
abundance: once
j_gene: TRBJ1-5
CDR3nt: TGTGCCAGCAGCCCCTCCAGGGAGGGTCAGCCCCAGCATTTT
CDR3aa: CASSPSREGQPQHF

d_gene: TRBD1
v_gene: TRBV4-3
abundance: -
j_gene: TRBJ2-7
CDR3nt: TGCGCCAGCAGCCAGTGGACAGGACCCTACGAGCAGTACTTC
CDR3aa: CASSQWTGPYEQYF

d_gene: -
v_gene: TRBV5-5
abundance: -
j_gene: TRBJ1-2
CDR3nt: TGTGCCAGCAGCTTACAGGAGAACTATGGCTACACCTTC
CDR3aa: CASSLQENYGYTF

d_gene: TRBD1
v_gene: TRBV2
abundance: -
j_gene: TRBJ2-7
CDR3nt: TGTGCCAGCAGTGATCGACAGGGATCCTACGAGCAGTACTTC
CDR3aa: CASSDRQGSYEQYF

d_gene: TRBD1
v_gene: TRBV27
abundance: -
j_gene: TRBJ1-2
CDR3nt: TGTGCCAGCAGTATGGACAGGGGAGGGGATGGCTACACCTTC
CDR3aa: CASSMDRGGDGYTF

d_gene: -
v_gene: TRBV28
abundance: -
j_gene: TRBJ2-1
CDR3nt: TGTGCCAGCAGTTTAGAAGGACTCGAGCAGTTCTTC
CDR3aa: CASSLEGLEQFF

d_gene: TRBD2
v_gene: TRBV5-1
abundance: -
j_gene: TRBJ2-3
CDR3nt: TGCGCCAGCAGCCCCGCGCTAGCGGGAGTTACAGATACGCAGTATTTT
CDR3aa: CASSPALAGVTDTQYF

d_gene: -
v_gene: TRBV30
abundance: -
j_gene: TRBJ2-1
CDR3nt: TGTGCCTGGAGTGTACGGCGGGACAATGAGCAGTTCTTC
CDR3aa: CAWSVRRDNEQFF

d_gene: -
v_gene: TRBV7-9
abundance: -
j_gene: TRBJ2-3
CDR3nt: TGTGCCACCGATCCACAGGGGGGGACAGATACGCAGTATTTT
CDR3aa: CATDPQGGTDTQYF

d_gene: TRBD1
v_gene: TRBV5-8
abundance: -
j_gene: TRBJ1-2
CDR3nt: TGTGCCAGCAGCTACGGACAGGGCGAGAGAGAATACGGCTACACCTTC
CDR3aa: CASSYGQGEREYGYTF

d_gene: -
v_gene: TRBV4-2
abundance: -
j_gene: TRBJ2-7
CDR3nt: TGTGCCAGCAGCCAGGCGGACATCTCCTACGAGCAGTACTTC
CDR3aa: CASSQADISYEQYF

d_gene: TRBD2
v_gene: TRBV27
abundance: -
j_gene: TRBJ2-1
CDR3nt: TGTGCCAGCAGTTTAACCCCAACTAGCGTTACTTTCTCAATCAAATACAATGAGCAGTTCTTC
CDR3aa: CASSLTPTSVTFSIKYNEQFF

d_gene: -
v_gene: TRBV30
abundance: -
j_gene: TRBJ1-5
CDR3nt: TGTGCCTGGAAACAGGGCAATCAGCCCCAGCATTTT
CDR3aa: CAWKQGNQPQHF

d_gene: -
v_gene: TRBV27
abundance: -
j_gene: TRBJ1-2
CDR3nt: TGTGCCAGCAGTCGGACAGCGACCTTGATGAGGTACACCTTC
CDR3aa: CASSRTATLMRYTF

d_gene: TRBD2
v_gene: TRBV27
abundance: -
j_gene: TRBJ2-7
CDR3nt: TGTGCCAGCAGTTTACCACGAGCGGGAGGGCCGGGCGAGCAGTACTTC
CDR3aa: CASSLPRAGGPGEQYF

d_gene: -
v_gene: TRBV5-1
abundance: -
j_gene: TRBJ1-1
CDR3nt: TGCGCCAGCAGCTTGGGAACAGTCGAAGCTTTCTTT
CDR3aa: CASSLGTVEAFF

d_gene: TRBD1
v_gene: TRBV7-9
abundance: -
j_gene: TRBJ2-2
CDR3nt: TGTGCCAGCAGCTTAGTTGGACAGGGGAACACCGGGGAGCTGTTTTTT
CDR3aa: CASSLVGQGNTGELFF

d_gene: TRBD1
v_gene: TRBV2
abundance: -
j_gene: TRBJ2-1
CDR3nt: TGTGCCAGCAGACCCAGGGGGAAAAGGGAGTTCTTC
CDR3aa: CASRPRGKREFF

d_gene: -
v_gene: TRBV28
abundance: -
j_gene: TRBJ1-5
CDR3nt: TGTGCCAGCAGTTTAAGCATTGGTCAGCCCCAGCATTTT
CDR3aa: CASSLSIGQPQHF

d_gene: -
v_gene: TRBV19
abundance: -
j_gene: TRBJ1-1
CDR3nt: TGTGCCAGTAGTATAAGGTCGCGGACAGCCTGGATGAACACTGAAGCTTTCTTT
CDR3aa: CASSIRSRTAWMNTEAFF